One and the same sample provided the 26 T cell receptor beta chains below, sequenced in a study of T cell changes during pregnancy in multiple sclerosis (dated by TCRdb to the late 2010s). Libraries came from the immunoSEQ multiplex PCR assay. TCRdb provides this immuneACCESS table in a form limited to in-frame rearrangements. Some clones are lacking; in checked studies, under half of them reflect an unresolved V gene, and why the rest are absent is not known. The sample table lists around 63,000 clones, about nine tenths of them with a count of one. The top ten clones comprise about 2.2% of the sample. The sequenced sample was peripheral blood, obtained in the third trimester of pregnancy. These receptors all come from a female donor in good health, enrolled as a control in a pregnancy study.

CDR3 nucleotide sequence: TGTGCCAGCAGCTACCTACTGGGGAGTACAGATACGCAGTATTTT. Translating it yields CASSYLLGSTDTQYF. V gene TRBV7-9 combines with J gene TRBJ2-3; D might be TRBD2 (5 bases). CDR3 length equals 15 residues. Germline V gene lookup returns CDR1 SEHNR and CDR2 FQNEAQ (reference sequence). Between the trimmed V and J ends, which lost 4 bases and 3 bases, there was a span of 14 bases.

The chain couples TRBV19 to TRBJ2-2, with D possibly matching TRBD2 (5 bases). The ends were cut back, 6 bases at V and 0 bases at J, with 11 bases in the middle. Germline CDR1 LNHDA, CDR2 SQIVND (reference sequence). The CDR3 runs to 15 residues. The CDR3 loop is CASRWGVANTGELFF. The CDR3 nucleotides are TGTGCCAGTAGATGGGGAGTCGCGAACACCGGGGAGCTGTTTTTT. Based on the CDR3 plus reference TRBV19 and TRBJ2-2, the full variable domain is DGGITQSPKYLFRKEGQNVTLSCEQNLNHDAMYWYRQDPGQGLRLIYYSQIVNDFQKGDIAEGYSVSREKKESFPLTVTSAQKNPTAFYLCASRWGVANTGELFFGEGSRLTVL.

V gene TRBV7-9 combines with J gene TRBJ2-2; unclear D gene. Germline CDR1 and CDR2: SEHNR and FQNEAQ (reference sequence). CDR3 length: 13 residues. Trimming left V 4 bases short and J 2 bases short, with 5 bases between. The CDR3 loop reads CASSSINTGELFF. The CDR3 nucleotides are TGTGCCAGCAGCTCAATTAACACCGGGGAGCTGTTTTTT.

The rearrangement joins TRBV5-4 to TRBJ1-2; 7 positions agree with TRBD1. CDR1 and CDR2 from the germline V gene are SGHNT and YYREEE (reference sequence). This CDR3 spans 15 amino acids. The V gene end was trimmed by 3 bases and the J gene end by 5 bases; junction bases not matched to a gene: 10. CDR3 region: CASSYQQGKLYGYTF. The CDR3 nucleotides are TGTGCCAGCAGCTATCAACAGGGGAAGCTGTATGGCTACACCTTC.

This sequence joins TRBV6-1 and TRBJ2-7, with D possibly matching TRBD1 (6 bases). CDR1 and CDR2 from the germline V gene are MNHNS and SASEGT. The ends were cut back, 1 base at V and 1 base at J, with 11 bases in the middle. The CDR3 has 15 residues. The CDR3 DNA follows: TGTGCCAGCAGTGAAGTATCAGGGGCTTCCTACGAGCAGTACTTC. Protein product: CASSEVSGASYEQYF.

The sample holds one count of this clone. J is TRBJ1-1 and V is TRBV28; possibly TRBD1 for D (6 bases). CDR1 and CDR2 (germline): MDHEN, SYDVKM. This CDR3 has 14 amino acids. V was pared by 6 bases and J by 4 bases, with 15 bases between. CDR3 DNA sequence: TGTGCCAGCAGAGTAAAAGGGGGGGGCACTGAAGCTTTCTTT. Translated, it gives CASRVKGGGTEAFF.

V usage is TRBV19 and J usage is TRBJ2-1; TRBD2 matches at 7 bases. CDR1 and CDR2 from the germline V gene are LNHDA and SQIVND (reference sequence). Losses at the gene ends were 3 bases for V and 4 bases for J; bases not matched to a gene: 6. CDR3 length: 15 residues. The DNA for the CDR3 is TGTGCCAGTAGTATCGCGGGAGTATCTTACAATGAGCAGTTCTTC. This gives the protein CASSIAGVSYNEQFF.

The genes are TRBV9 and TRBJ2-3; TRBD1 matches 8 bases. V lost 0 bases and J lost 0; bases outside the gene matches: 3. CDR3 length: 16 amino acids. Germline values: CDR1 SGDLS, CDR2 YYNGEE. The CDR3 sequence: CASSVGTGWSTDTQYF. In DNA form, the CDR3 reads TGTGCCAGCAGCGTAGGGACAGGGTGGAGCACAGATACGCAGTATTTT. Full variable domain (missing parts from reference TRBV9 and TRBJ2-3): DSGVTQTPKHLITATGQRVTLRCSPRSGDLSVYWYQQSLDQGLQFLIQYYNGEERAKGNILERFSAQQFPDLHSELNLSSLELGDSALYFCASSVGTGWSTDTQYFGPGTRLTVL.

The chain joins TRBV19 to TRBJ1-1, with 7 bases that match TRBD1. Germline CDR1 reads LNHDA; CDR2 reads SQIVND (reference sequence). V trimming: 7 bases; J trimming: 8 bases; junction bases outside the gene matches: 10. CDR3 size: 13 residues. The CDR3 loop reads CASILVGGREAFF. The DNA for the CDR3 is TGTGCCAGTATACTAGTAGGGGGCCGGGAAGCTTTCTTT.

CDR3 sequence reads: CASSVSDSVHEQYF. CDR3 nucleotide sequence: TGTGCCAGCAGCGTATCGGACTCGGTCCACGAGCAGTACTTC. This rearrangement joins TRBV9 to TRBJ2-7; D may be TRBD2 (5 bases). The length of the CDR3 is 14 residues. Per the germline V gene, CDR1 is SGDLS and CDR2 is YYNGEE. V was cut by 1 base and J by 5 bases, with 13 bases left in between.

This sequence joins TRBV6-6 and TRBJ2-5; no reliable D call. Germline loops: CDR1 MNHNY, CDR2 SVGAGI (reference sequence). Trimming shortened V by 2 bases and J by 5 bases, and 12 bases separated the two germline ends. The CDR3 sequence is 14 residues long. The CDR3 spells CASSYGSGSETQYF. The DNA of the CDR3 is TGTGCCAGCAGTTACGGGTCGGGTAGCGAGACCCAGTACTTC.

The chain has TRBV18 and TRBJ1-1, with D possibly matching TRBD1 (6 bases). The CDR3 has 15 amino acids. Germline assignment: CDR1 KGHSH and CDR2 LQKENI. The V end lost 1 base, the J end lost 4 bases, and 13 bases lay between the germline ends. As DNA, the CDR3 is TGTGCCAGCTCACCACTCACAGGGTTAGGCACTGAAGCTTTCTTT. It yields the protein CASSPLTGLGTEAFF.

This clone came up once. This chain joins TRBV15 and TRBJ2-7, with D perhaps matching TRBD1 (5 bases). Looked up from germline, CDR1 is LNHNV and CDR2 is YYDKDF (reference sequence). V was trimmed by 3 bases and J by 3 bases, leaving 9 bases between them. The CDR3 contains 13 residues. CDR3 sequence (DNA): TGTGCCACCAGCAGGATGACAGACTACGAGCAGTACTTC. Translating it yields CATSRMTDYEQYF. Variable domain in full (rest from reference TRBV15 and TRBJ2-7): DAMVIQNPRYQVTQFGKPVTLSCSQTLNHNVMYWYQQKSSQAPKLLFHYYDKDFNNEADTPDNFQSRRPNTSFCFLDIRSPGLGDTAMYLCATSRMTDYEQYFGPGTRLTVT.

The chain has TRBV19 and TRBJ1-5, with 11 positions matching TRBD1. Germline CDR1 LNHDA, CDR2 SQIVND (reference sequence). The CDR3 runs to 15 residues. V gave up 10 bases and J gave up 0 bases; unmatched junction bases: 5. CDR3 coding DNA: TGTGCCATAGGACAGGGGGCAATTAGCAATCAGCCCCAGCATTTT. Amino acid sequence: CAIGQGAISNQPQHF.

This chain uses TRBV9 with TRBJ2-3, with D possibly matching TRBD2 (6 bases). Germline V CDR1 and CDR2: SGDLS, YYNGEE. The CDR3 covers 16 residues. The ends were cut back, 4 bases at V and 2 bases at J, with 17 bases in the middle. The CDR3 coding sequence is TGTGCCAGCAGCCAGAGATTCGGGAGAACCACAGATACGCAGTATTTT. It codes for CASSQRFGRTTDTQYF.

The DNA of the CDR3 is TGTGCCAGTAGTCTCATGGGGGAGGTGGTCTATGGCTACACCTTC. This codes for CASSLMGEVVYGYTF. This chain links TRBV19 with TRBJ1-2, with D possibly matching TRBD1 (5 bases). Trimming stripped 5 bases from V and 4 bases from J, with 17 bases between. The CDR3 spans 15 residues. Germline assignment: CDR1 LNHDA and CDR2 SQIVND (reference sequence).

The CDR3 DNA follows: TGTGCCAGCAGCTTGTGGGGGGATGAAAAACTGTTTTTT. It yields the protein CASSLWGDEKLFF. V usage is TRBV5-4 and J usage is TRBJ1-4; tentative D call: TRBD1 (5 bases). Germline lookup yields CDR1 SGHNT and CDR2 YYREEE (reference sequence). V was shortened by 1 base and J by 6 bases, with 7 bases between the two germline ends. This CDR3 is built from 13 residues.

The CDR3 is CSVEATGWETQYF. In nucleotides, the CDR3 is TGCAGCGTTGAGGCCACAGGGTGGGAGACCCAGTACTTC. J is TRBJ2-5 and V is TRBV29-1; a weak D match, TRBD1 (6 bases). Per the germline V gene, CDR1 is SQVTM and CDR2 is ANQGSEA. The V gene lost 3 bases and the J gene lost 5 bases, with 13 bases spanning the gap. The CDR3 consists of 13 residues.

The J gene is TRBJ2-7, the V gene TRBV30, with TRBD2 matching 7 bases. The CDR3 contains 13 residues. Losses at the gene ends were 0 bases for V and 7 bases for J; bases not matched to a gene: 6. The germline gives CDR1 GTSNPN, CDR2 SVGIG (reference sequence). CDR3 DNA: TGTGCCTGGAGTGTGGGACTCGGGGGGGAGCAGTACTTC. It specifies CAWSVGLGGEQYF.

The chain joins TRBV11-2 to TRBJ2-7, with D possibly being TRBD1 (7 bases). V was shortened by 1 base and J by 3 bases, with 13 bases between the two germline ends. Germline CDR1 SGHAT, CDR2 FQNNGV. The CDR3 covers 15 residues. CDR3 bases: TGTGCCAGCAGCTTAGCGCGGGACAGTTACTACGAGCAGTACTTC. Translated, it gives CASSLARDSYYEQYF.

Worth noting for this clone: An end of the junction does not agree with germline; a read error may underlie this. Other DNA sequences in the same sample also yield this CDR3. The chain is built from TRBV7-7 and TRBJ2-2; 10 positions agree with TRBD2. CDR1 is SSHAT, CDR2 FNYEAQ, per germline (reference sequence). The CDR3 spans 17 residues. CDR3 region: CASSLRTSGPNTGELFF. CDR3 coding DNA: TGTGCTAGCAGCTTGCGGACTAGCGGACCCAACACCGGGGAGCTGTTTTTT. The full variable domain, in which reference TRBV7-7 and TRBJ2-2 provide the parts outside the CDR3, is GAGVSQSPRYKVTKRGQDVTLRCDPISSHATLYWYQQALGQGPEFLTYFNYEAQPDKSGLPSDRFSAERPEGSISTLTIQRTEQRDSAMYRCASSLRTSGPNTGELFFGEGSRLTVL.

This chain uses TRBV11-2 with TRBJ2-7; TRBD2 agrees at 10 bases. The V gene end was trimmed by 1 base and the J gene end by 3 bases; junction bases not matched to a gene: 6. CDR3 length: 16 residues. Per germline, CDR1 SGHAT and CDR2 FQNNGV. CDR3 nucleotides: TGTGCCAGCAGCTTAGTACCTAGCGGGAGTTTCTACGAGCAGTACTTC. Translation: CASSLVPSGSFYEQYF.

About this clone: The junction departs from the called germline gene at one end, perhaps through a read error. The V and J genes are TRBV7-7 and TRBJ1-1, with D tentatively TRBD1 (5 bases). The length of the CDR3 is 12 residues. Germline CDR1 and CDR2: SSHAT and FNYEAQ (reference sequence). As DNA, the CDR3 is TGTGCTAGCAGCTTATGTCCGGGGGACGCTTTCTTT. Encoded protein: CASSLCPGDAFF.

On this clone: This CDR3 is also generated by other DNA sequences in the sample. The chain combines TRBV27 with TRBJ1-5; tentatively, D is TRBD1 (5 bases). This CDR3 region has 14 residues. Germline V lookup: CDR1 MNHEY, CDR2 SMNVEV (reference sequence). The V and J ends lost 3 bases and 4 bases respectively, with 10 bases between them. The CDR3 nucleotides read TGTGCCAGCAGTTTCCAGGGCGTTAATCAGCCCCAGCATTTT. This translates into CASSFQGVNQPQHF.

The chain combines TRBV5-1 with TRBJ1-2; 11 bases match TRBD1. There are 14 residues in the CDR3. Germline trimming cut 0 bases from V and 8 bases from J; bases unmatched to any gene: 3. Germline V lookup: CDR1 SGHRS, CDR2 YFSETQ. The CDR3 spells CASSLAGTGGGYTF. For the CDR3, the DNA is TGCGCCAGCAGCTTGGCCGGGACAGGGGGGGGCTACACCTTC.

CDR3 in amino acids: CASSRGQDFYEQYF. CDR3 DNA sequence: TGTGCCAGTAGCCGCGGACAGGATTTCTACGAGCAGTACTTC. The chain carries TRBV19 and TRBJ2-7; 7 positions agree with TRBD1. The germline CDR1 and CDR2 sequences are LNHDA and SQIVND (reference sequence). The V and J ends lost 6 bases and 3 bases, in that order; junction bases with no gene match: 8. This CDR3 region has 14 residues.